Listed below are T cell receptor beta chains from one sample, sequenced in a study of regulatory T cells in long-lasting Graves disease. TCRdb used MiXCR to reprocess the multiplex PCR reads, holding one entry per CDR3 protein. The sample has approximately 400,000 distinct CDR3 sequences, 15% to 17% seen once; the top ten hold over 20%. The sequenced sample was peripheral blood mononuclear cells (PBMCs), obtained at new diagnosis, from a patient treated with antithyroid drugs. The receptors were gathered from a female donor with Graves disease. CDR3s include the opening cysteine and the closing phenylalanine or tryptophan. The D gene is left open where the match is weak. Clone size, where shown, is once, few, many, or a class for clones that have expanded.

clone_size: -
d_call: TRBD1
v_call: TRBV29-1
j_call: TRBJ2-1
cdr3_nt: TGCAGCGGATCGGACGGGACAGGGAGTTTCGATGGGCAGTTCTTC
cdr3_aa: CSGSDGTGSFDGQFF

clone_size: many
d_call: -
v_call: TRBV28
j_call: TRBJ2-1
cdr3_nt: TGTGCCAGCACTGTCTGGGACACTCCGGGGGATGAGCAGTTCTTC
cdr3_aa: CASTVWDTPGDEQFF

clone_size: many
d_call: TRBD1
v_call: TRBV11-2
j_call: TRBJ1-2
cdr3_nt: TGTGCCAGCAGCTTACTTACAGGGGGCGCAATGGCTAACTATGGCTACACCTTC
cdr3_aa: CASSLLTGGAMANYGYTF

clone_size: -
d_call: TRBD1
v_call: TRBV5-1
j_call: TRBJ2-2
cdr3_nt: TGCGCCAGCAGCTCTGACAGGGGGTTCACCGGGGAGCTGTTTTTT
cdr3_aa: CASSSDRGFTGELFF

clone_size: -
d_call: TRBD2
v_call: TRBV30
j_call: TRBJ2-2
cdr3_nt: TGTGCCTGGAGTCTGAAAATAGCGGGAGACACCGGGGAGCTGTTTTTT
cdr3_aa: CAWSLKIAGDTGELFF

clone_size: many
d_call: -
v_call: TRBV7-2
j_call: TRBJ2-7
cdr3_nt: TGTGCCAGCAGCCGGCAACGGAACTACGAGCAGTACTTC
cdr3_aa: CASSRQRNYEQYF

clone_size: -
d_call: TRBD2
v_call: TRBV5-1
j_call: TRBJ2-7
cdr3_nt: TGCGCCAGCAGCTCTCTGTGGGACAGGGAAAGACTAGCGGGAGTCTACGAGCAGTACTTC
cdr3_aa: CASSSLWDRERLAGVYEQYF

clone_size: -
d_call: -
v_call: TRBV5-4
j_call: TRBJ1-1
cdr3_nt: TGTGCCAGCAGCGCCCAGGACACTGAAGCTTTCTTT
cdr3_aa: CASSAQDTEAFF

clone_size: many
d_call: -
v_call: TRBV7-9
j_call: TRBJ2-3
cdr3_nt: TGTGCCAGCAGTCTACCGGGACACCCCACAGATACGCAGTATTTT
cdr3_aa: CASSLPGHPTDTQYF

clone_size: many
d_call: -
v_call: TRBV29-1
j_call: TRBJ2-1
cdr3_nt: TGCAGCGTTGACAGAACTAATGAGCAGTTCTTC
cdr3_aa: CSVDRTNEQFF

clone_size: many
d_call: -
v_call: TRBV6-1
j_call: TRBJ1-1
cdr3_nt: TGTGCCAGCAGGTCCCGGGACACTGGTAGCACTGAAGCTTTCTTT
cdr3_aa: CASRSRDTGSTEAFF

clone_size: many
d_call: -
v_call: TRBV7-2
j_call: TRBJ2-5
cdr3_nt: TGTGCCAGCAGCTTAGCTCTGGGGCTCTCGGAGACCCAGTACTTC
cdr3_aa: CASSLALGLSETQYF

clone_size: -
d_call: -
v_call: TRBV4-1
j_call: TRBJ2-6
cdr3_nt: TGCGCCAGCAGCCAAGTAAAGGTGTTCGGCAGGGGTTTGACTGGGGCCAACGTCCTGACTTTC
cdr3_aa: CASSQVKVFGRGLTGANVLTF

clone_size: -
d_call: TRBD1
v_call: TRBV28
j_call: TRBJ2-1
cdr3_nt: TGTGCCAGCAGCCTGGGGACAGGTTTTTTCAATGAGCAGTTCTTC
cdr3_aa: CASSLGTGFFNEQFF

clone_size: many
d_call: -
v_call: TRBV15
j_call: TRBJ1-1
cdr3_nt: TGTGCCACCAGCAGAGGAGACAAGAGCACTGAAGCTTTCTTT
cdr3_aa: CATSRGDKSTEAFF

clone_size: -
d_call: -
v_call: TRBV18
j_call: TRBJ2-3
cdr3_nt: TGTGCCAGCTCACCTGTGGACCCAGCAGGGACGCAGTATTTT
cdr3_aa: CASSPVDPAGTQYF

clone_size: few
d_call: -
v_call: TRBV9
j_call: TRBJ1-5
cdr3_nt: TGTGCCAGCAGCGCCGGGTCCGCGGAGCAGCCCCAGCATTTT
cdr3_aa: CASSAGSAEQPQHF

clone_size: many
d_call: TRBD2
v_call: TRBV20-1
j_call: TRBJ2-5
cdr3_nt: TGCAGTGCTCCCGGGGCGGCTAGCGGGAGTCAAGAGACCCAGTACTTC
cdr3_aa: CSAPGAASGSQETQYF

clone_size: many
d_call: -
v_call: TRBV6-5
j_call: TRBJ1-2
cdr3_nt: TGTGCCAGCAGTTCTCGACTTAACTATGGCTACACCTTC
cdr3_aa: CASSSRLNYGYTF

clone_size: many
d_call: -
v_call: TRBV30
j_call: TRBJ1-2
cdr3_nt: TGTGCCTGCCCCGGCTTTAGGTCCGATGGCTACACCTTC
cdr3_aa: CACPGFRSDGYTF

clone_size: -
d_call: TRBD2
v_call: TRBV30
j_call: TRBJ2-1
cdr3_nt: TGTGCCTGGACTTCCCTCCAAGCGGGAGACAGTGAGCAGTTCTTC
cdr3_aa: CAWTSLQAGDSEQFF

clone_size: few
d_call: -
v_call: TRBV6-1
j_call: TRBJ1-1
cdr3_nt: TGTGCCAGCAAAGAGAGGACAAGAGTAACTGAAGCTTTCTTT
cdr3_aa: CASKERTRVTEAFF

clone_size: -
d_call: TRBD2
v_call: TRBV5-8
j_call: TRBJ2-5
cdr3_nt: TGTGCCAGCAGCTTGGGGTCTAGCGGGGAAGAGACCCAGTACTTC
cdr3_aa: CASSLGSSGEETQYF

clone_size: many
d_call: TRBD2
v_call: TRBV24-1
j_call: TRBJ2-1
cdr3_nt: TGTGCCACCAGTGAAACCCTTGGGACTAGCAACCCTGAGCAGTTCTTC
cdr3_aa: CATSETLGTSNPEQFF

clone_size: many
d_call: -
v_call: TRBV7-9
j_call: TRBJ1-1
cdr3_nt: TGTGCCAGCAGCTTAGGGGTAGAGAACACTGAAGCTTTCTTT
cdr3_aa: CASSLGVENTEAFF

clone_size: few
d_call: -
v_call: TRBV4-3
j_call: TRBJ2-7
cdr3_nt: TGCGCCAGCAGCCAAGATCAAGGGGCCTACTACGAGCAGTACTTC
cdr3_aa: CASSQDQGAYYEQYF

clone_size: many
d_call: TRBD2
v_call: TRBV6-1
j_call: TRBJ2-7
cdr3_nt: TGTGCCACCGGACTAGCGGGAGCCTACGAGCAGTACTTC
cdr3_aa: CATGLAGAYEQYF

clone_size: many
d_call: -
v_call: TRBV9
j_call: TRBJ2-2
cdr3_nt: TGTGCCAGCAGCCCCCTGGTGGGCGGCGGGGAGCTGTTTTTT
cdr3_aa: CASSPLVGGGELFF

clone_size: many
d_call: TRBD2
v_call: TRBV20-1
j_call: TRBJ2-1
cdr3_nt: TGCAGTGCTAGAAAAGGACTAGCGGGAGGCAATGAGCAGTTCTTC
cdr3_aa: CSARKGLAGGNEQFF

clone_size: -
d_call: -
v_call: TRBV20-1
j_call: TRBJ2-5
cdr3_nt: TGCAGTGCTAGAGCTCGCCGTGAATGGGAGACCCAGTACTTC
cdr3_aa: CSARARREWETQYF

clone_size: -
d_call: -
v_call: TRBV20-1
j_call: TRBJ2-7
cdr3_nt: TGCAGTGCCTTTGACTACCGGGGTAGGGTCAACGAGCAGTACTTC
cdr3_aa: CSAFDYRGRVNEQYF

clone_size: many
d_call: TRBD1
v_call: TRBV11-2
j_call: TRBJ1-1
cdr3_nt: TGTGCCAGCAGCTTGGATTACGGGACAGTCATCTCTGAAGCTTTCTTT
cdr3_aa: CASSLDYGTVISEAFF